The rows below give T cell receptor beta chains drawn from one sample of a study of blood T cell repertoires in COVID-19. Sequencing was performed with immunoSEQ multiplex PCR; in TCRdb, only in-frame clones are kept and a portion is missing. The table shows approximately 140,000 clones, with 87% occurring only once. Sequencing was performed on peripheral blood. These receptors all stem from an older woman with active or convalescent COVID-19. Each CDR3 is given with its conserved first and last residue. A D gene is named only where the DNA matches it firmly. Some rows mark clone size as missing; the rest say once, few, many or name a class of expanded clone.

D gene: .; J gene: TRBJ1-2; V gene: TRBV19; clone size: .; CDR3 protein: CASSIGQGGYGYTF; CDR3 DNA: TGTGCCAGTAGTATAGGGCAGGGCGGCTATGGCTACACCTTC
D gene: TRBD2; J gene: TRBJ2-7; V gene: TRBV30; clone size: once; CDR3 protein: CAWSGSGGREQYF; CDR3 DNA: TGTGCCTGGAGTGGTAGCGGGGGGAGAGAGCAGTACTTC
D gene: TRBD1; J gene: TRBJ1-2; V gene: TRBV19; clone size: .; CDR3 protein: CATSAGGDYGYTF; CDR3 DNA: TGTGCCACCTCAGCAGGGGGCGACTATGGCTACACCTTC
D gene: .; J gene: TRBJ2-4; V gene: TRBV7-8; clone size: .; CDR3 protein: CASSLVVRENIQYF; CDR3 DNA: TGTGCCAGCAGCTTAGTCGTCAGGGAAAACATTCAGTACTTC
D gene: TRBD1; J gene: TRBJ1-6; V gene: TRBV5-6; clone size: .; CDR3 protein: CASSPTGVSPLHF; CDR3 DNA: TGTGCCAGCAGCCCCACAGGGGTTTCACCCCTCCACTTT
D gene: .; J gene: TRBJ2-3; V gene: TRBV19; clone size: .; CDR3 protein: CASSIRPQGADTQYF; CDR3 DNA: TGTGCCAGTAGTATCCGCCCACAGGGTGCAGATACGCAGTATTTT
D gene: TRBD1; J gene: TRBJ1-5; V gene: TRBV6-5; clone size: .; CDR3 protein: CASSPGTANQPQHF; CDR3 DNA: TGTGCCAGCAGTCCCGGGACAGCTAATCAGCCCCAGCATTTT
D gene: .; J gene: TRBJ1-3; V gene: TRBV29-1; clone size: .; CDR3 protein: CSLGGQKPIGYF; CDR3 DNA: TGCAGCCTGGGCGGGCAGAAGCCTATCGGGTATTTT
D gene: TRBD1; J gene: TRBJ1-6; V gene: TRBV25-1; clone size: .; CDR3 protein: CASSSPGQVSPLHF; CDR3 DNA: TGTGCCAGCAGTTCACCGGGACAGGTATCACCCCTCCACTTT
D gene: .; J gene: TRBJ1-1; V gene: TRBV2; clone size: .; CDR3 protein: CASSGFGRAFF; CDR3 DNA: TGTGCCAGCAGTGGGTTCGGGAGAGCTTTCTTT
D gene: .; J gene: TRBJ1-1; V gene: TRBV27; clone size: .; CDR3 protein: CASSSGAWDTEAFF; CDR3 DNA: TGTGCCAGCAGTTCAGGGGCGTGGGACACTGAAGCTTTCTTT
D gene: TRBD1; J gene: TRBJ1-2; V gene: TRBV27; clone size: .; CDR3 protein: CASSLYSTGEGYTF; CDR3 DNA: TGTGCCAGCAGTTTATATTCGACAGGGGAAGGCTACACCTTC
D gene: TRBD1; J gene: TRBJ1-6; V gene: TRBV10-3; clone size: .; CDR3 protein: CAIRGTGTNSPLHF; CDR3 DNA: TGTGCCATCAGGGGGACAGGGACTAATTCACCCCTCCACTTT
D gene: .; J gene: TRBJ2-5; V gene: TRBV7-2; clone size: .; CDR3 protein: CASSLGNGAGQETQYF; CDR3 DNA: TGTGCCAGCAGCTTGGGTAATGGGGCGGGGCAAGAGACCCAGTACTTC
D gene: TRBD2; J gene: TRBJ2-3; V gene: TRBV18; clone size: .; CDR3 protein: CASSPQRGGSTDTQYF; CDR3 DNA: TGTGCCAGCTCACCGCAGCGGGGGGGCAGCACAGATACGCAGTATTTT
D gene: .; J gene: TRBJ1-2; V gene: TRBV29-1; clone size: .; CDR3 protein: CSVHLPGERSLHYGYTF; CDR3 DNA: TGCAGCGTACATCTCCCAGGCGAGCGGAGTTTGCACTATGGCTACACCTTC
D gene: .; J gene: TRBJ2-7; V gene: TRBV11-1; clone size: .; CDR3 protein: CASRAGGSYEQYF; CDR3 DNA: TGTGCCAGCAGAGCAGGGGGGTCCTACGAGCAGTACTTC
D gene: .; J gene: TRBJ1-2; V gene: TRBV18; clone size: .; CDR3 protein: CASSPIGDSGYTF; CDR3 DNA: TGTGCCAGCTCACCAATCGGGGATAGTGGCTACACCTTC
D gene: .; J gene: TRBJ1-1; V gene: TRBV19; clone size: .; CDR3 protein: CASSIFRGQKQGNTEAFF; CDR3 DNA: TGTGCCAGTAGTATATTTCGAGGACAAAAACAGGGGAACACTGAAGCTTTCTTT
D gene: .; J gene: TRBJ1-4; V gene: TRBV6-5; clone size: .; CDR3 protein: CASKEWGDEKLFF; CDR3 DNA: TGTGCCAGCAAGGAGTGGGGGGATGAAAAACTGTTTTTT
D gene: .; J gene: TRBJ2-2; V gene: TRBV19; clone size: .; CDR3 protein: CASTSGGPRSGELFF; CDR3 DNA: TGTGCCAGTACCTCAGGGGGGCCCCGCTCGGGGGAGCTGTTTTTT
D gene: .; J gene: TRBJ1-2; V gene: TRBV5-1; clone size: .; CDR3 protein: CASSLGGFTAGDGYTF; CDR3 DNA: TGCGCCAGCAGCTTGGGAGGGTTTACAGCGGGGGATGGCTACACCTTC
D gene: .; J gene: TRBJ2-5; V gene: TRBV11-2; clone size: .; CDR3 protein: CASRSLGGETQYF; CDR3 DNA: TGTGCCAGCAGATCCCTGGGGGGTGAGACCCAGTACTTC
D gene: TRBD1; J gene: TRBJ2-7; V gene: TRBV4-1; clone size: once; CDR3 protein: CASSSLGTGSYEQYF; CDR3 DNA: TGCGCCAGCAGCTCTCTGGGGACAGGCTCCTACGAGCAGTACTTC
D gene: .; J gene: TRBJ2-1; V gene: TRBV10-3; clone size: .; CDR3 protein: CAISVISEGEQFF; CDR3 DNA: TGTGCCATCAGTGTAATTAGCGAGGGTGAGCAGTTCTTC
D gene: TRBD2; J gene: TRBJ2-1; V gene: TRBV7-2; clone size: once; CDR3 protein: CASSPSGGAGNEQFF; CDR3 DNA: TGTGCCAGCAGCCCCAGCGGGGGGGCTGGTAATGAGCAGTTCTTC
D gene: .; J gene: TRBJ1-1; V gene: TRBV2; clone size: .; CDR3 protein: CASSTYRETFF; CDR3 DNA: TGTGCCAGCAGTACCTACAGGGAGACTTTCTTT
D gene: .; J gene: TRBJ1-2; V gene: TRBV3-1/TRBV3-2; clone size: .; CDR3 protein: CASMSGGGGYTF; CDR3 DNA: TGTGCCAGCATGTCGGGGGGCGGTGGCTACACCTTC
D gene: .; J gene: TRBJ1-2; V gene: TRBV7-2; clone size: .; CDR3 protein: CASSSPGGLYGYTF; CDR3 DNA: TGTGCCAGCAGCTCTCCGGGAGGGCTCTATGGCTACACCTTC
D gene: .; J gene: TRBJ2-7; V gene: TRBV19; clone size: few; CDR3 protein: CAVRGPSAYEQYF; CDR3 DNA: TGTGCCGTCAGGGGACCCAGCGCCTACGAGCAGTACTTC
D gene: .; J gene: TRBJ2-2; V gene: TRBV5-5; clone size: .; CDR3 protein: CASSKTDKYTGELFF; CDR3 DNA: TGTGCCAGCAGCAAGACCGACAAGTACACCGGGGAGCTGTTTTTT
D gene: .; J gene: TRBJ1-5; V gene: TRBV19; clone size: .; CDR3 protein: CASSIALNQPQHF; CDR3 DNA: TGTGCCAGTAGTATAGCACTCAATCAGCCCCAGCATTTT
D gene: TRBD2; J gene: TRBJ2-1; V gene: TRBV7-2; clone size: .; CDR3 protein: CASSLSGTSWDEQFF; CDR3 DNA: TGTGCCAGCAGCTTATCCGGGACTAGCTGGGATGAGCAGTTCTTC
D gene: .; J gene: TRBJ2-7; V gene: TRBV7-2; clone size: .; CDR3 protein: CASSLAGAYYEQYF; CDR3 DNA: TGTGCCAGCAGCTTAGCGGGGGCCTACTACGAGCAGTACTTC
D gene: TRBD1; J gene: TRBJ1-1; V gene: TRBV18; clone size: .; CDR3 protein: CASSLTIDRAPNTEAFF; CDR3 DNA: TGTGCCAGCTCACTTACCATAGACAGGGCACCAAACACTGAAGCTTTCTTT